These 13 T cell receptor beta chains came from one sample sequenced in a study of spatial heterogeneity in lung cancer. One entry per CDR3 protein results from TCRdb running MiXCR on the 5' RACE reads. The data show 50,000 to 75,000 distinct CDR3 sequences, roughly 6.4% seen once. Time point defined: sample taken at primary tumor resection. The input for sequencing was PBMCs, taken at surgery. Receptor source: a female donor with early-stage non-small cell lung cancer.

This chain links TRBV5-1 with TRBJ2-3; 12 bases agree with TRBD2. CDR1 is SGHRS and CDR2 is YFSETQ in the germline V gene. The CDR3 loop spans 13 amino acids. After removal of 7 bases from V and 3 bases from J, the junction contained 0 bases not matched to a gene. The CDR3 region is CASGLAGTDTQYF. In DNA, the CDR3 is TGCGCCAGCGGACTAGCGGGAACAGATACGCAGTATTTT.

The chain has TRBV7-7 and TRBJ2-3, with TRBD1 matching 9 bases. This CDR3 comprises 15 residues. V lost 4 bases, J lost 0 bases, and 2 bases stayed unmatched. Germline CDR1 SSHAT, CDR2 FNYEAQ (reference sequence). DNA of the CDR3: TGTGCCAGCAGCTCCGGGACAGGGAGCACAGATACGCAGTATTTT. Translation: CASSSGTGSTDTQYF.

The rearrangement links TRBV5-1 to TRBJ1-1; D call uncertain. Trimming took off 5 bases at V and 4 bases at J, with 15 bases between the two ends. Germline V gene lookup returns CDR1 SGHRS and CDR2 YFSETQ. This CDR3 has 14 residues. The CDR3 reads CASRRATVATEAFF. In DNA, the CDR3 is TGCGCCAGCAGACGGGCGACGGTCGCCACTGAAGCTTTCTTT. Filled out from reference TRBV5-1 and TRBJ1-1, the complete variable domain reads KAGVTQTPRYLIKTRGQQVTLSCSPISGHRSVSWYQQTPGQGLQFLFEYFSETQRNKGNFPGRFSGRQFSNSRSEMNVSTLELGDSALYLCASRRATVATEAFFGQGTRLTVV.

In this sample, this clonotype turned up many times. The chain employs TRBV7-2 and TRBJ2-1, with TRBD2 as a possible D gene (6 bases). The CDR3 sequence is 14 residues long. Per the germline V gene, CDR1 is SGHTA and CDR2 is FQGNSA. V shed 2 bases and J shed 6 bases, with 11 bases lying between them. Here the CDR3 reads CASSLRTSRNEQFF. CDR3 DNA sequence: TGTGCCAGCAGCTTAAGAACTAGCCGCAATGAGCAGTTCTTC.

This clonotype was recorded a few times. V gene TRBV29-1 combines with J gene TRBJ1-5; D is unclear. CDR3 size: 14 residues. Germline V gene lookup returns CDR1 SQVTM and CDR2 ANQGSEA. Trimming took 5 bases from V and 4 from J, leaving 15 bases between them. The chain's CDR3 is CSVRGLEENQPQHF. The CDR3 DNA sequence: TGCAGCGTTCGAGGGTTGGAAGAAAATCAGCCCCAGCATTTT.

By share, this clonotype counts as medium-sized. This chain joins TRBV11-2 and TRBJ1-5; D gene uncertain. This CDR3 is 12 amino acids long. Trimming removed 4 bases from V and 3 bases from J, with 4 bases in between. Germline V lookup: CDR1 SGHAT, CDR2 FQNNGV. The CDR3 region is CASSYLNQPQHF. The CDR3 coding sequence is TGTGCCAGCAGCTACCTCAATCAGCCCCAGCATTTT.

This clonotype was seen only a few times. The V and J genes are TRBV20-1 and TRBJ2-2; no reliable D call. Germline CDR1 is DFQATT and CDR2 is SNEGSKA (reference sequence). The CDR3 consists of 13 residues. V lost 4 bases and J lost 4, with 10 bases in between. The CDR3 spells CSAISVFTGELFF. The CDR3 nucleotides read TGCAGTGCTATATCAGTGTTCACCGGGGAGCTGTTTTTT.

This clonotype was found a few times. The V call is TRBV24-1, the J call TRBJ1-3; maybe TRBD1 (5 bases). CDR3 length: 13 residues. Trimming cost V 8 bases and J 0 bases, with 7 bases left between them. From germline, CDR1 is KGHDR and CDR2 SFDVKD. CDR3 residues: CATTGPSGNTIYF. The CDR3 nucleotides are TGTGCCACCACAGGGCCCTCTGGAAACACCATATATTTT.

There are many counts of this clonotype. The rearrangement joins TRBV10-2 to TRBJ1-5, with D unresolved. This CDR3 is built from 14 residues. Looked up from germline, CDR1 is WSHSY and CDR2 is SAAADI. V lost 4 bases and J 5 bases, leaving 12 bases between the germline ends. For the CDR3, the DNA is TGCGCCAGCAGTGCTCTACAGCCCGATCAGCCCCAGCATTTT. Amino acid sequence: CASSALQPDQPQHF.

This clonotype has ten or more counts. V is TRBV11-2 and J is TRBJ2-3; no reliable D call. From germline, CDR1 is SGHAT and CDR2 FQNNGV. V lost 3 bases, J lost 6 bases, and 10 bases lay in between. This CDR3 is built from 13 residues. The CDR3 is CASSLDARDTQYF. CDR3 DNA sequence: TGTGCCAGCAGCTTGGACGCCAGGGATACGCAGTATTTT.

This clonotype was counted many times. The rearrangement links TRBV2 to TRBJ2-7; 7 bases agree with TRBD2. The CDR3 is 14 amino acids. Germline CDR1 reads SNHLY; CDR2 reads FYNNEI. J lost 4 bases, V lost 6 bases, and 9 bases had no gene match. The CDR3: CASRVGAGLYEQYF. CDR3 DNA sequence: TGTGCCAGCAGGGTCGGAGCGGGACTATACGAGCAGTACTTC.

This clonotype came up many times. The chain couples TRBV5-1 to TRBJ1-1, with 8 bases lining up with TRBD1. Germline trimming cut 5 bases from V and 0 bases from J; bases unmatched to any gene: 0. This CDR3 is built from 13 residues. CDR1 and CDR2 (germline): SGHRS, YFSETQ. The CDR3 spells CASRDRVNTEAFF. The CDR3 DNA sequence: TGCGCCAGCAGGGACAGGGTGAACACTGAAGCTTTCTTT. Using reference TRBV5-1 and TRBJ1-1 for the parts outside the CDR3, the full variable domain is KAGVTQTPRYLIKTRGQQVTLSCSPISGHRSVSWYQQTPGQGLQFLFEYFSETQRNKGNFPGRFSGRQFSNSRSEMNVSTLELGDSALYLCASRDRVNTEAFFGQGTRLTVV.

This clonotype was observed at least ten times. J is TRBJ1-5 and V is TRBV6-6; 7 bases fit TRBD1. With 4 bases clipped from V and 3 bases from J, the junction kept 9 bases outside the gene matches. This CDR3 comprises 16 residues. The germline V gene has CDR1 MNHNY and CDR2 SVGAGI (reference sequence). The CDR3 DNA reads TGTGCCAGCAGTTTGGCCCGGGACAGATACAATCAGCCCCAGCATTTT. Protein sequence: CASSLARDRYNQPQHF.